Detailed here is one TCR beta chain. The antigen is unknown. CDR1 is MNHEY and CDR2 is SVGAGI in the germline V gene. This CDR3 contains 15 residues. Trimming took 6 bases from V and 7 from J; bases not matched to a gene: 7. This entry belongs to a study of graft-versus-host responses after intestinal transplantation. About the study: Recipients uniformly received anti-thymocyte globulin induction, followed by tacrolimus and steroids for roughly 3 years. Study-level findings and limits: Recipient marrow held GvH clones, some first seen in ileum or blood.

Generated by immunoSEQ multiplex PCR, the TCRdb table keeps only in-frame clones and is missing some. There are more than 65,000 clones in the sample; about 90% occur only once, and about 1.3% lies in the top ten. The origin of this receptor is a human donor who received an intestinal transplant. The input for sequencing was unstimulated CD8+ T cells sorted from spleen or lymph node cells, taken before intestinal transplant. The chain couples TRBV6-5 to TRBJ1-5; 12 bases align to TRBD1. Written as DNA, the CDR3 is TGTGCCAGCAGCCCGGGACAGGGGGCTTGGCAGCCCCAGCATTTT. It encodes CASSPGQGAWQPQHF.